This TCR beta chain was identified in a study of beta chain features in type 1 diabetes. V was shortened by 4 bases and J by 2 bases, with 8 bases between the two germline ends. This CDR3 contains 14 residues. CDR1 and CDR2 from the germline V gene are SGHAT and FQNNGV. Study conclusions and caveats: TCRB CDR3s were moderately but significantly shorter in Type 1 diabetes patients in all four CD4+ subsets. Reduced insertions and increased deletions marked VDJ junctions in type 1 diabetes patients.

This clone has just a few counts. The target antigen is unknown. Every bit of the isolated RNA underwent reverse transcription, so sequencing read expressed TCRB transcripts. Assay: immunoSEQ multiplex PCR; the TCRdb copy retains only in-frame clones and omits some. The repertoire has around 600,000 clones, 9.5% to 15% of them found once; the top ten carry about 0.11%. The receptor was isolated from a man aged 30 to 39 with type 1 diabetes. The chain uses TRBV11-2 and TRBJ2-2; D gene unclear. The sequencing input was naive CD4+ T cells from blood. The CDR3 coding sequence is TGTGCCAGCAGCTCCAGACATAACACCGGGGAGCTGTTTTTT. This sequence encodes CASSSRHNTGELFF.